This T cell receptor (beta chain) was sequenced in a study of cytomegalovirus exposure and HLA in healthy donors. PCR primers comprised 60 Vbeta and 13 Jbeta primers. Profiling relied on immunoSEQ multiplex PCR, and the TCRdb table lists in-frame clones only, not all of them. The sample carries under 150,000 clones, 60% to 70% recorded once. There are 13 residues in the CDR3. Germline CDR1 reads MNHEY; CDR2 reads SMNVEV (reference sequence). Unmatched junction bases numbered 4, after V lost 3 bases and J lost 6 bases. The rearrangement uses TRBV27 and TRBJ1-2; 7 nucleotides match TRBD1. Sequencing was carried out using PBMCs. The clonotype comes from a woman aged 35 to 49 in good health and CMV-seropositive. As DNA, the CDR3 is TGTGCCAGCAGTTTGGACAGGAGCAATGGCTACACCTTC. Protein: CASSLDRSNGYTF.